A single sample gave rise to the 17 T cell receptor beta chains below, sequenced in a study of molecular identifiers for immune sequencing clone quantification. TCRdb fed the PCR reads into MiXCR, producing one record per CDR3 protein. The sample contains 460,000 or so distinct CDR3 sequences, roughly 24% of which appear only once. Source material: naive CD8+ T cells from blood, with Jurkat cell RNA spiked in. Specified subset: FACS-sorted CD8+CD4-CCR7+CD45RA+ naive T cells. All receptors derive from a human donor in good health. Some libraries in this study had Jurkat cell RNA spiked in.

Remarks on this clonotype: A clone one base away is much larger, so this may be a read error. For the CDR3, the DNA is TGTGCCAGCAGCGCCGGACAGGGGGCGAGGCGGCCCCAGCATTTT. Encoded protein: CASSAGQGARRPQHF. The V gene is TRBV7-6, the J gene TRBJ1-5, with TRBD1 matching over 11 bases. V lost 5 bases to trimming and J lost 9 bases; unmatched junction nucleotides: 9. The CDR3 extends over 15 amino acids. Germline-derived CDR1 and CDR2 are SGHVS and FNYEAQ.

This clonotype was counted a few times. The junction departs from germline at one end; a sequencing error may be responsible. The V gene is TRBV29-1, the J gene TRBJ1-3; no definite D call. The CDR3 contains 14 residues. The germline V gene has CDR1 SQVTM and CDR2 ANQGSEA. The CDR3 DNA is TGCAGCGTTTCAGACGAGAACTCTGGAAACACCATATGTTTT. Encoded protein: CSVSDENSGNTICF.

This clonotype came up many times. The chain carries TRBV6-2 or TRBV6-3 and TRBJ1-1, with 7 nucleotides matching TRBD1. The CDR3 loop spans 17 amino acids. Per the germline V gene, CDR1 is MNHEY and CDR2 is SVGEGT. Germline trimming cut 3 bases from V and 3 bases from J; bases unmatched to any gene: 13. CDR3 DNA sequence: TGTGCCAGCAGTTATAAGAGGGGGCGCGAATTAGACACTGAAGCTTTCTTT. Translation: CASSYKRGRELDTEAFF.

This clonotype has more than one count but fewer than ten. The chain links TRBV30 to TRBJ2-3; 13 bases align to TRBD2. CDR3 size: 16 residues. Germline trimming cut 3 bases from V and 5 bases from J; bases unmatched to any gene: 8. CDR1 is GTSNPN and CDR2 is SVGIG in the germline V gene (reference sequence). The CDR3 region has the DNA TGTGCCTGGAGCCTACTAGCGGGGGGGCCCGGAGATACGCAGTATTTT. Translation gives CAWSLLAGGPGDTQYF. Filled out from reference TRBV30 and TRBJ2-3, the complete variable domain reads SQTIHQWPATLVQPVGSPLSLECTVEGTSNPNLYWYRQAAGRGLQLLFYSVGIGQISSEVPQNLSASRPQDRQFILSSKKLLLSDSGFYLCAWSLLAGGPGDTQYFGPGTRLTVL.

Comments on this clonotype: A much larger clone differs from this one at a single base, so this may be a read error. V usage is TRBV27 and J usage is TRBJ2-3; D may correspond to TRBD1 or TRBD2 (5 bases each). This CDR3 region has 15 residues. The germline CDR1 and CDR2 sequences are MNHEY and SMNVEV (reference sequence). V dropped 3 bases and J dropped 2 bases, with 12 bases sitting between them. This chain's CDR3 is CASSFSNGATDTQYF. As DNA, the CDR3 is TGTGCCAGCAGTTTTAGTAACGGGGCCACAGATACGCAGTATTTT.

This clonotype was picked up many times. The chain has TRBV27 and TRBJ2-7, with 7 nucleotides matching TRBD2. From germline, CDR1 is MNHEY and CDR2 SMNVEV (reference sequence). The junction had 13 bases not matched to a gene; V was cut back by 8 bases and J by 3 bases. This CDR3 region has 15 residues. CDR3 region: CASGIAGNVHYEQYF. The DNA for the CDR3 is TGTGCCAGCGGTATAGCGGGCAACGTCCACTACGAGCAGTACTTC.

Note on this clonotype: Relative to the germline gene, one junction end is altered; a read error may explain this. The chain carries TRBV20-1 and TRBJ2-7; 10 bases are shared with TRBD2. The length of the CDR3 is 13 residues. CDR1 is DFQATT and CDR2 is SNEGSKA in the germline V gene (reference sequence). CDR3 bases: TGCAGTGGCAAGTGGACTAGCGGCTACAAGCAGTACTTC. It translates to CSGKWTSGYKQYF.

This chain links TRBV7-9 with TRBJ2-6; maybe TRBD2 (6 bases). The V end was cut by 5 bases, the J end by 3 bases, with 14 bases between. The CDR3 runs to 16 residues. Germline assignment: CDR1 SEHNR and CDR2 FQNEAQ (reference sequence). The CDR3 loop reads CASSPPEGGGANVLTF. The CDR3 nucleotides are TGTGCCAGCAGCCCCCCGGAGGGCGGTGGGGCCAACGTCCTGACTTTC.

This clonotype occurred a few times. The rearrangement joins TRBV20-1 to TRBJ2-7, with TRBD2 matching 8 bases. The V gene's germline CDR1 is DFQATT and CDR2 SNEGSKA (reference sequence). There are 17 residues in the CDR3. V trimming: 2 bases; J trimming: 1 base; junction bases outside the gene matches: 13. CDR3 bases: TGCAGTGCTAGACCACGGGAAGCGGGAGTGGTTTCCTACGAGCAGTACTTC. This gives the protein CSARPREAGVVSYEQYF.

Remarks on this clonotype: It may be a read error: a sequence one base away is much more abundant. The chain links TRBV7-2 to TRBJ2-7, with unresolved D. The CDR3 loop spans 14 amino acids. Germline V gives CDR1 SGHTA, CDR2 FQGNSA. The CDR3 reads CAGSSPERWHEQYF. The DNA for the CDR3 is TGTGCCGGCAGCTCACCTGAGAGGTGGCACGAGCAGTACTTC.

Points on this clonotype: A read error is possible here, since a much larger clone lies one base away. V and J are TRBV13 and TRBJ2-1; no clear D. Germline values: CDR1 PRHDT, CDR2 FYEKMQ (reference sequence). The CDR3 runs 14 residues. The CDR3 sequence: CASTLGHSYNVQFF. CDR3 nucleotide sequence: TGTGCCAGCACGCTGGGCCACTCCTACAATGTGCAGTTCTTC.

The chain employs TRBV7-9 and TRBJ2-6, with a tentative D call TRBD2 (5 bases). This CDR3 region has 16 residues. Germline V gene sequence: CDR1 SEHNR, CDR2 FQNEAQ (reference sequence). V shed 3 bases and J shed 2 bases, with 11 bases lying between them. CDR3 sequence: CASSFSGRAGANVLTF. For the CDR3, the DNA is TGTGCCAGCAGCTTCAGCGGTCGGGCTGGGGCCAACGTCCTGACTTTC. Full variable domain (outside the CDR3, taken from reference TRBV7-9 and TRBJ2-6): DTGVSQNPRHKITKRGQNVTFRCDPISEHNRLYWYRQTLGQGPEFLTYFQNEAQLEKSRLLSDRFSAERPKGSFSTLEIQRTEQGDSAMYLCASSFSGRAGANVLTFGAGSRLTVL.

This clonotype appeared many times. The rearrangement joins TRBV30 to TRBJ1-1, with D uncertain. The germline V and J ends were trimmed by 0 bases and 7 bases, with 6 bases remaining between them. Germline CDR1 and CDR2: GTSNPN and SVGIG (reference sequence). This CDR3 is 11 amino acids long. CDR3 sequence reads: CAWSVRGEAFF. DNA of the CDR3: TGTGCCTGGAGTGTACGTGGTGAAGCTTTCTTT.

Turning to this clonotype: One end of the junction does not line up with germline, which may come from a read error. This rearrangement joins TRBV5-3 to TRBJ2-5; 7 bases line up with TRBD2. TRBV5-3 is an ORF for which the function is uncertain. The CDR3 spans 14 residues. The CDR3: CASSLGGEGETKYF. In nucleotides, the CDR3 is TGTGCCAGCAGCTTGGGGGGGGAGGGAGAGACCAAGTACTTC.

This clonotype has ten or more counts. V usage is TRBV4-3 and J usage is TRBJ1-1; maybe TRBD1 (5 bases). V lost 0 bases to trimming and J lost 8 bases, with 16 bases between them. The CDR3 consists of 15 residues. Germline V lookup: CDR1 LGHNA, CDR2 YSLEER. The CDR3 DNA reads as TGCGCCAGCAGCCAAGATCGGGGCCCCCAGAGGGAAGCTTTCTTT. Amino acids: CASSQDRGPQREAFF.

This clonotype was detected a few times. This chain joins TRBV7-9 and TRBJ1-2; D ambiguous. V dropped 2 bases and J dropped 2 bases, with 9 bases sitting between them. The germline V gene encodes CDR1 SEHNR and CDR2 FQNEAQ (reference sequence). CDR3 length equals 14 residues. The CDR3 DNA follows: TGTGCCAGCAGCTTATCTGGGTACAACTATGGCTACACCTTC. This gives the protein CASSLSGYNYGYTF.

This clonotype was seen only a few times. The J gene is TRBJ1-2, the V gene TRBV4-3; D might be TRBD1 (6 bases). The V gene lost 0 bases and the J gene lost 4 bases, with 15 bases spanning the gap. The germline V gene encodes CDR1 LGHNA and CDR2 YSLEER. The CDR3 totals 16 residues. Here the CDR3 DNA reads TGCGCCAGCAGCCAAGATCGGGGGACAACTCCCTATGGCTACACCTTC. This sequence encodes CASSQDRGTTPYGYTF.